The source of this T cell receptor (beta chain) is a study of blood T cells in healthy people across ages. The authors ran a second PCR of 7 to 11 cycles using a sample-barcoded 5' primer and a J-beta primer mix. TCRdb independently ran MiXCR on the 5' RACE reads; one entry per CDR3 protein. Among more than 800,000 distinct CDR3 sequences, more than 40% were seen once, and the ten largest hold 18%. CDR3 size: 13 residues. The V gene lost 6 bases and the J gene lost 5 bases, with 13 bases spanning the gap. Germline lookup yields CDR1 LNHDA and CDR2 SQIVND (reference sequence). V usage is TRBV19 and J usage is TRBJ1-2; no clear D gene. The TCR originated in a woman aged 60-75 years in good health. The specimen sequenced was blood. As DNA, the CDR3 is TGTGCCAGTAGGAGAGCGGCGCGGTATGGCTACACCTTC. Its protein is CASRRAARYGYTF.